This T cell receptor beta chain was profiled in a study of blood T cell repertoires in COVID-19. TCRdb's copy holds only in-frame clones and misses some; the assay was immunoSEQ multiplex PCR. The table lists roughly 290,000 clones, around 81% of them singletons, with 4.1% in the top ten. From germline, CDR1 is MNHNS and CDR2 SASEGT. CDR3 size: 15 residues. Trimming cost V 5 bases and J 8 bases, with 21 bases left between them. The clonotype originates from a woman aged 45-65 years with active or convalescent COVID-19. Sequenced material: peripheral blood. The chain combines TRBV6-1 with TRBJ1-2; a weak D match, TRBD1 (5 bases). Here the CDR3 DNA reads TGTGCCAGCAGTTTTCGACAGCCCCTTTTAGACGGCTACACCTTC. Its protein product is CASSFRQPLLDGYTF.